The sequence of this T cell receptor (beta chain) was determined in a study of molecular identifiers for immune sequencing clone quantification. General study results and limits: Detectable among some 1 million naive cells, according to reports, was Jurkat TCR RNA spiked in from one cell. In naive cells, under 1% of molecules belonged to clones above 20 RNA copies, against over 97% in effector cells.

CDR1 and CDR2 from the germline V gene are SGDLS and YYNGEE. V was pared by 0 bases and J by 4 bases, with 9 bases between. This CDR3 is built from 14 residues. This clonotype was recorded at least ten times. The antigen is not known. Previously reported methods and listed TCR primers produced the bulk TCR libraries. MiXCR, applied by TCRdb to the PCR reads, yields one record per CDR3 protein. The sample has 550,000 to 750,000 distinct CDR3 sequences, less than 20% seen once. The chain links TRBV9 to TRBJ2-3, with D possibly called TRBD1 or TRBD2 (5 bases each). The clonotype was recovered from a human donor in good health. Some libraries in this study had Jurkat cell RNA spiked in. Sequencing was performed on naive CD8+ T cells from blood, with Jurkat cell RNA spiked in. Subset noted: FACS-sorted CD8+CD4-CCR7+CD45RA+ naive T cells. CDR3 loop: CASSVGWGSDTQYF. The CDR3 DNA sequence: TGTGCCAGCAGCGTAGGTTGGGGGTCAGATACGCAGTATTTT.